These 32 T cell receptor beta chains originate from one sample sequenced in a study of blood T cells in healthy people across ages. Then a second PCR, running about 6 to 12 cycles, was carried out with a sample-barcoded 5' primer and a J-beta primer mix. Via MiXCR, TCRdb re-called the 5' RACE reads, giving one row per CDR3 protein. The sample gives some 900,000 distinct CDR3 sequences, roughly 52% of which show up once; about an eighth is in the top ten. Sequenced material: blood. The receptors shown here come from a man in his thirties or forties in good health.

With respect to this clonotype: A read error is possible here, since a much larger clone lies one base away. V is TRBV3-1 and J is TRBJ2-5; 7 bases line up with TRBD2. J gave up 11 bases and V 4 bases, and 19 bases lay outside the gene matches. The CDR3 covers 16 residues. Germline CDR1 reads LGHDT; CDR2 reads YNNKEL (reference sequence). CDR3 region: CASSLKSGIRYNEQYF. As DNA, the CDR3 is TGTGCCAGCAGCCTTAAAAGCGGGATTCGCTACAATGAGCAGTACTTC.

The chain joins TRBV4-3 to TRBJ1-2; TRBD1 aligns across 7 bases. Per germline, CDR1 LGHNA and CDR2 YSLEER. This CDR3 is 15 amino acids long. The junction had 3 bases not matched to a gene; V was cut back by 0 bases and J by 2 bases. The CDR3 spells CASSQELQGNYGYTF. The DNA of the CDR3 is TGCGCCAGCAGCCAAGAATTACAGGGGAACTATGGCTACACCTTC.

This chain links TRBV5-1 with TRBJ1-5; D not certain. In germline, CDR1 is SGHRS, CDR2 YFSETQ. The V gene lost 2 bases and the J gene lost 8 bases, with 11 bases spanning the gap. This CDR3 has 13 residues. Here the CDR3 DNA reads TGCGCCAGCAGCTTTGGGGAAAGGGAGCCCCAGCATTTT. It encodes CASSFGEREPQHF.

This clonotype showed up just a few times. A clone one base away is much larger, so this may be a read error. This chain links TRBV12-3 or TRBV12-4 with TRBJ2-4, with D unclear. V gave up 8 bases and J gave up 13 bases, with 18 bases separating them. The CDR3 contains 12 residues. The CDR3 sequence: CASARGVNQQYF. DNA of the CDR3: TGTGCCAGCGCCCGAGGAGTGAATCAGCAGTACTTC.

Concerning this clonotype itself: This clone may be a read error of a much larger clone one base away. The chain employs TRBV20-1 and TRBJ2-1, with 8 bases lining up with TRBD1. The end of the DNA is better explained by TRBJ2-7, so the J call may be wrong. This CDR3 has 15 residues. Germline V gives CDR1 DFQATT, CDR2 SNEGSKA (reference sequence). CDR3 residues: CSARADRAAYNEQYF. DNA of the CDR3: TGCAGTGCTCGAGCGGACAGGGCGGCCTACAATGAGCAGTACTTC.

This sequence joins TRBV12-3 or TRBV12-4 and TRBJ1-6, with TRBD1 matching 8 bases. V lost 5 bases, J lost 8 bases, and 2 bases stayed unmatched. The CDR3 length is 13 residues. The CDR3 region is CASSQGAYSPLHF. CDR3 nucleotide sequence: TGTGCCAGCAGTCAGGGGGCTTATTCACCCCTCCACTTT.

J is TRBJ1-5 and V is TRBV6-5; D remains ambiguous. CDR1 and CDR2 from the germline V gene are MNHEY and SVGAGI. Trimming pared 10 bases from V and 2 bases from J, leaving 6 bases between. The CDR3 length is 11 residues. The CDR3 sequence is CATGGNQPQHF. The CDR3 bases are TGTGCCACCGGGGGCAATCAGCCCCAGCATTTT.

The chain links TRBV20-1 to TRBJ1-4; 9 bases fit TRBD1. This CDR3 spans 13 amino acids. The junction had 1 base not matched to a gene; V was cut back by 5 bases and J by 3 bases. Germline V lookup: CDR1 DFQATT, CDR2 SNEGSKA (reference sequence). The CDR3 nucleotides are TGCAGTGCTGACAGGGGGGCTAATGAAAAACTGTTTTTT. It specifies CSADRGANEKLFF.

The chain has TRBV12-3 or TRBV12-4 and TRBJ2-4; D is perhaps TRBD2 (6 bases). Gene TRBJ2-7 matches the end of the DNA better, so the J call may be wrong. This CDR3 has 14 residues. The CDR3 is CASSLRLATGEQYF. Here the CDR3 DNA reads TGTGCCAGCAGTTTGCGGCTAGCGACGGGCGAGCAGTACTTC.

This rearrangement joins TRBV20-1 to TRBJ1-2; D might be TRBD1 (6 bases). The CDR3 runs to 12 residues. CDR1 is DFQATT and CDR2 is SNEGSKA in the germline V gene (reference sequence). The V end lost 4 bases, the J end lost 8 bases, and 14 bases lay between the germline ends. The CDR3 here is CSANTGSSGYTF. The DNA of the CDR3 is TGCAGTGCTAACACAGGGTCTTCCGGCTACACCTTC.

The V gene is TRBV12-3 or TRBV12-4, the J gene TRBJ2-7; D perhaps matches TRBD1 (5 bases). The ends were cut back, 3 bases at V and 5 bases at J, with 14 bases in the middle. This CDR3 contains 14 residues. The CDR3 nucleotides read TGTGCCAGCAGTTTGAGGCAGGGCCTCGACGAGCAGTACTTC. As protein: CASSLRQGLDEQYF.

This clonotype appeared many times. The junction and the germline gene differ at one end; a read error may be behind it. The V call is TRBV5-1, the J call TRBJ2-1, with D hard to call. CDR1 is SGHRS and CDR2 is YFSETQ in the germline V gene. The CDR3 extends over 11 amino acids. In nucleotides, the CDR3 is TGTGCCAGCAGTTTAGGCTTAGAGCAGTTCTTC. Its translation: CASSLGLEQFF.

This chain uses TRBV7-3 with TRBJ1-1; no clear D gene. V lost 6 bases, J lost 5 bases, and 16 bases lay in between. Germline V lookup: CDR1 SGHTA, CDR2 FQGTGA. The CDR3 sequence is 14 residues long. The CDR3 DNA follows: TGTGCCAGCAGTTCGAGTGGGGAGCATACTGAAGCTTTCTTT. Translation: CASSSSGEHTEAFF. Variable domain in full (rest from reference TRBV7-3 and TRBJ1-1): GAGVSQTPSNKVTEKGKYVELRCDPISGHTALYWYRQSLGQGPEFLIYFQGTGAADDSGLPNDRFFAVRPEGSVSTLKIQRTERGDSAVYLCASSSSGEHTEAFFGQGTRLTVV.

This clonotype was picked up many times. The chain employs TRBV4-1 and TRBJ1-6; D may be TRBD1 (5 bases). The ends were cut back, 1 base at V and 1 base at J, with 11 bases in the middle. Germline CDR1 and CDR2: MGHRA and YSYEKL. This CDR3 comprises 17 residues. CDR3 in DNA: TGCGCCAGCAGCCAAGTGCAGGGTTGGTCCTATAATTCACCCCTCCACTTT. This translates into CASSQVQGWSYNSPLHF.

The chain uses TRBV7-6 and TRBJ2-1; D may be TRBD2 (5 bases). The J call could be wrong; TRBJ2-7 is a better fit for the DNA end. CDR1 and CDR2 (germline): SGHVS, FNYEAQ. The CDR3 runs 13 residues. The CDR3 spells CASSFEDYNEQYF. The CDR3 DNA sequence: TGTGCCAGCAGCTTCGAAGACTACAATGAGCAGTACTTC.

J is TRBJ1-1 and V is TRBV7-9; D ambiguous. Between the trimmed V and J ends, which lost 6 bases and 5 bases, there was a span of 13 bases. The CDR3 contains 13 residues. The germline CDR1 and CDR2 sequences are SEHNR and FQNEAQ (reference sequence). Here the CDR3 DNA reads TGTGCCAGCAGTTTCGAAGGGTCTACTGAAGCTTTCTTT. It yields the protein CASSFEGSTEAFF.

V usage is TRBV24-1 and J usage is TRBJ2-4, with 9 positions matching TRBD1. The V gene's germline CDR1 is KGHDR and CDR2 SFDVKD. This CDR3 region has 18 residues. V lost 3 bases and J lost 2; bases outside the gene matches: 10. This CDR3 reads CATSDNGRGTGTKNIQYF. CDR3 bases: TGTGCCACCAGTGATAATGGGCGCGGGACAGGGACCAAAAACATTCAGTACTTC.

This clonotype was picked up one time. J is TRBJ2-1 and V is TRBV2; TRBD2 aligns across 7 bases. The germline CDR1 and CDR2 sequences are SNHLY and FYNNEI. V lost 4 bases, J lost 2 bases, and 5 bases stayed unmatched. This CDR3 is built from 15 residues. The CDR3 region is CASSGGGVTYNEQFF. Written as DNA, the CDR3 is TGTGCCAGCAGTGGGGGAGGGGTTACCTACAATGAGCAGTTCTTC.

The CDR3 nucleotides read TGTGCCAGCAGCTTAACGGGGAAGTTAAGCTCTGGGGCCAACGTCCTGACTTTC. It yields the protein CASSLTGKLSSGANVLTF. The chain is built from TRBV7-2 and TRBJ2-6; possible D gene TRBD2, 5 bases. V lost 2 bases and J 0 bases, leaving 14 bases between the germline ends. In germline, CDR1 is SGHTA, CDR2 FQGNSA. CDR3 length: 18 residues.

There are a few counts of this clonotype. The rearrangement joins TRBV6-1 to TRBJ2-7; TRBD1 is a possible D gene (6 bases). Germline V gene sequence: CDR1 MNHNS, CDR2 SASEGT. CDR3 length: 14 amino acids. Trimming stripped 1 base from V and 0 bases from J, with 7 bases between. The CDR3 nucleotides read TGTGCCAGCAGTGAAGGACAGGACTCCTACGAGCAGTACTTC. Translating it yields CASSEGQDSYEQYF.

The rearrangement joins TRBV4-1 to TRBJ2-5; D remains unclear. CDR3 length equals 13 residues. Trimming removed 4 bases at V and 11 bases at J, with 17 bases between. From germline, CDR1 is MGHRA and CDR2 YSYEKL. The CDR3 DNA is TGCGCCAGCAGCCGGACGGTTTACAATGAGCAGTACTTC. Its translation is CASSRTVYNEQYF.

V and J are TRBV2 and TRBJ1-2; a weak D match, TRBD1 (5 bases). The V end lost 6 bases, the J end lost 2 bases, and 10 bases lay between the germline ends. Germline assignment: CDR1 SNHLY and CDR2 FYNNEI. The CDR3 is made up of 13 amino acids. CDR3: CASRTDSNYGYTF. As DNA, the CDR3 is TGTGCCAGCAGGACAGACAGCAACTATGGCTACACCTTC.

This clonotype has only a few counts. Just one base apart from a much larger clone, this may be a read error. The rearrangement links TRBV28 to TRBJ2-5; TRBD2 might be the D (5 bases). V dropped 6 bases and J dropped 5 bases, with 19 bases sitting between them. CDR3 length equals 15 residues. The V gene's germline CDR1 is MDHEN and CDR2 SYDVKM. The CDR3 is CASSLPADGSETQYF. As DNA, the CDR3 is TGTGCCAGCAGCCTCCCAGCGGATGGGTCGGAGACCCAGTACTTC.

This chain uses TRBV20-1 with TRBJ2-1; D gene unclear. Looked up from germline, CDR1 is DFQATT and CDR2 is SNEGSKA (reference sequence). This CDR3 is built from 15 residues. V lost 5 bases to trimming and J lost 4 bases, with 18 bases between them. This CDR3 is CSAVNQRKQYNEQFF. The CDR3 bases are TGCAGTGCTGTAAACCAGCGAAAACAATACAATGAGCAGTTCTTC.

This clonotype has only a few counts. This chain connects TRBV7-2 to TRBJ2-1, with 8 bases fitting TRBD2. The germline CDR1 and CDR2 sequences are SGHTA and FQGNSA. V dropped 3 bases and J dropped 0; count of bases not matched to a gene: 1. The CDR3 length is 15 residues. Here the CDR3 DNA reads TGTGCCAGCAGCTTCGGGGGGGCCTCCTACAATGAGCAGTTCTTC. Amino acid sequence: CASSFGGASYNEQFF.

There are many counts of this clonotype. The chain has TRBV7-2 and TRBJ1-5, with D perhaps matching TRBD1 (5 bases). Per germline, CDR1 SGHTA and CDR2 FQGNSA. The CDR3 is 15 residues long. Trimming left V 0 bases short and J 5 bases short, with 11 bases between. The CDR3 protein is CASSLAIDRHQPQHF. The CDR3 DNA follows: TGTGCCAGCAGCTTAGCGATAGACAGACATCAGCCCCAGCATTTT.

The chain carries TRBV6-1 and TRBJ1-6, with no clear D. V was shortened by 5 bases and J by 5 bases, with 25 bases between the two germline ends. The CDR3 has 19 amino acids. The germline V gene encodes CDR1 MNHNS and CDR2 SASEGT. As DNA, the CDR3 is TGTGCCAGCAGTCCCGGACCCCTAACGGGGATGGGTAATAATTCACCCCTCCACTTT. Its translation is CASSPGPLTGMGNNSPLHF.

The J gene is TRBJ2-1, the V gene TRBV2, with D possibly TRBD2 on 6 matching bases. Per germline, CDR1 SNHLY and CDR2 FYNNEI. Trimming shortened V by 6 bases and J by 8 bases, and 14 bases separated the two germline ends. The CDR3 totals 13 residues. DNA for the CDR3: TGTGCCAGCAGAGGGGACTCGAGGGATGAGCAGTTCTTC. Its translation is CASRGDSRDEQFF.

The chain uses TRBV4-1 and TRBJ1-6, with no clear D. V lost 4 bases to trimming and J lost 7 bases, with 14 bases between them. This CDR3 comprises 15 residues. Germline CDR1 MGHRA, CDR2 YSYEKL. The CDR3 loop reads CASSPEPLGNSPLHF. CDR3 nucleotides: TGCGCCAGCAGCCCCGAACCCCTCGGGAATTCACCCCTCCACTTT.

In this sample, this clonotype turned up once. The CDR3 region is CASSPGYTTDTQYF. The CDR3 DNA reads TGTGCCAGCAGCCCGGGCTACACCACAGATACGCAGTATTTT. The genes are TRBV9 and TRBJ2-3; D is unresolved. The CDR3 loop spans 14 amino acids. V was shortened by 4 bases and J by 2 bases, with 11 bases between the two germline ends. The V gene's germline CDR1 is SGDLS and CDR2 YYNGEE.

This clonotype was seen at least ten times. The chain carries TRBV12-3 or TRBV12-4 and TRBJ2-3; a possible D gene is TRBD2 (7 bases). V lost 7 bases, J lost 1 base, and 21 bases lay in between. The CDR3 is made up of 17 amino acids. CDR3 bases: TGTGCCAGCATTAGCGGGCTTTCACCAGGGGGCACAGATACGCAGTATTTT. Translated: CASISGLSPGGTDTQYF.

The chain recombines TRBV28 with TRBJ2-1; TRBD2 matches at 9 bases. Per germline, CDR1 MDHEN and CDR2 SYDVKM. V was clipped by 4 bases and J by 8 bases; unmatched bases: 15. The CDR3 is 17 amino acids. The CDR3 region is CASSSPGGAGGTYEQFF. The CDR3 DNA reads TGTGCCAGCAGTTCCCCTGGGGGAGCGGGGGGCACGTATGAGCAGTTCTTC.